The present T cell receptor (beta chain) was sequenced within a study of blood T cell repertoires in COVID-19. Repertoires were generated with immunoSEQ multiplex PCR, while TCRdb's copy carries only in-frame clones and drops some. Here the sample spans some 250,000 clones, 85% to 90% being singletons. Germline trimming cut 4 bases from V and 3 bases from J; bases unmatched to any gene: 3. CDR1 SGHRS and CDR2 YFSETQ come from the germline V gene. The CDR3 spans 13 residues. J is TRBJ1-1 and V is TRBV5-1, with TRBD1 matching 7 bases. Source material: peripheral blood. The clonotype originates from a woman in her thirties or forties who had recovered from COVID-19. CDR3 DNA sequence: TGCGCCAGCAGCGCTACAGGGGACACTGAAGCTTTCTTT. Its protein product is CASSATGDTEAFF.